This TCR beta chain was observed in a study of blood T cell repertoires in COVID-19. Sequenced by immunoSEQ multiplex PCR; TCRdb stores in-frame clones only, minus some. The sample lists about 180,000 clones; roughly 83% were seen once. The CDR3 loop spans 15 amino acids. Trimming left V 1 base short and J 2 bases short, with 11 bases between. Per germline, CDR1 LGHDT and CDR2 YNNKEL (reference sequence). The sample consisted of PBMCs or T cells enriched from blood (not recorded which). This sequence was found in a woman under 40 who had recovered from COVID-19. The chain has TRBV3-1 (or the pseudogene TRBV3-2) and TRBJ1-1; D perhaps matches TRBD1 (6 bases). In nucleotides, the CDR3 is TGTGCCAGCAGCCAAGCCGGGACATTCAACACTGAAGCTTTCTTT. Translating gives CASSQAGTFNTEAFF.